This TCR beta chain was sequenced during a study of radiotherapy plus CTLA-4 blockade in lung cancer. Study results and caveats: Some TCR clones had been derived from tumors. These clones expanded in peripheral blood after radiotherapy plus ipilimumab. Early blood T cell clone dynamics, with interferon-beta, were reported to best predict response.

As for this clone: Its antigen is as yet unknown.

Looked up from germline, CDR1 is LNHDA and CDR2 is SQIVND (reference sequence). Trimming took 6 bases from V and 0 from J; bases not matched to a gene: 6. This CDR3 contains 16 residues. The protocol was immunoSEQ multiplex PCR, while the TCRdb copy is restricted to in-frame clones and leaves out a portion. The data show around 45,000 clones, with 73% seen just once and 3% to 4% held by the top ten. The chain links TRBV19 to TRBJ2-7, with TRBD2 matching over 12 bases. The sequence was obtained from a human donor with non-small cell lung cancer who had a complete response to radiotherapy plus ipilimumab. Sequenced material: peripheral blood, taken from a patient treated with radiotherapy plus ipilimumab. CDR3 sequence reads: CASSTRTSGTSYEQYF. CDR3 DNA: TGTGCCAGTAGCACCCGGACTAGCGGGACCTCCTACGAGCAGTACTTC.